One and the same sample provided the 19 T cell receptor beta chains below, sequenced in a study of blood T cells in healthy people across ages. Through a sample-barcoded 5' primer and a J-beta primer mix, a second PCR was run for roughly 6 to 12 cycles. In TCRdb, the 5' RACE reads were re-called with MiXCR into one record per CDR3 protein. The repertoire has over 600,000 distinct CDR3 sequences, just over 55% of them found once; the top ten carry approximately 24%. The sample consisted of blood. Source of these receptors: a man aged 35-49 years in good health.

This chain links TRBV10-3 with TRBJ2-4, with 15 bases that match TRBD2. The J call may be incorrect, as the DNA end agrees better with TRBJ2-7. From germline, CDR1 is ENHRY and CDR2 SYGVKD. The CDR3 totals 17 residues. CDR3 in amino acids: CAIRGTSGRNGIYEQYF. The CDR3 region has the DNA TGTGCCATCAGAGGGACTAGCGGGAGGAATGGAATCTACGAGCAGTACTTC.

The rearrangement links TRBV20-1 to TRBJ2-6, with 8 bases that match TRBD1. This CDR3 is 16 amino acids long. Germline loops: CDR1 DFQATT, CDR2 SNEGSKA (reference sequence). Unmatched junction bases numbered 5, after V lost 4 bases and J lost 0 bases. The CDR3 spells CSATDRASSGANVLTF. Here the CDR3 DNA reads TGCAGTGCTACGGACAGGGCCAGCTCTGGGGCCAACGTCCTGACTTTC.

This clonotype was found a few times. V is TRBV5-5 and J is TRBJ1-4; D not certain. The length of the CDR3 is 17 residues. The germline V gene has CDR1 SGHKS and CDR2 YYEKEE (reference sequence). V was clipped by 1 base and J by 5 bases, with 18 bases between them. CDR3 loop: CASSLLAGALGNEKLFF. In DNA, the CDR3 is TGTGCCAGCAGCTTGCTGGCGGGAGCCCTAGGAAATGAAAAACTGTTTTTT.

The CDR3 is CASSAGWGGQGRDIQYF. The CDR3 DNA sequence: TGTGCCAGCAGCGCGGGATGGGGGGGACAGGGTCGGGACATTCAGTACTTC. The J gene is TRBJ2-4, the V gene TRBV9, with 9 nucleotides matching TRBD1. V lost 3 bases, J lost 8 bases, and 15 bases stayed unmatched. The CDR3 totals 17 residues. CDR1 SGDLS and CDR2 YYNGEE come from the germline V gene. The entire variable domain, with the rest obtained from reference TRBV9 and TRBJ2-4, is as follows: DSGVTQTPKHLITATGQRVTLRCSPRSGDLSVYWYQQSLDQGLQFLIQYYNGEERAKGNILERFSAQQFPDLHSELNLSSLELGDSALYFCASSAGWGGQGRDIQYFGAGTRLSVL.

The chain is built from TRBV12-3 or TRBV12-4 and TRBJ2-4; TRBD2 matches at 8 bases. The CDR3 has 18 amino acids. Trimming at V came to 5 bases and at J to 3 bases, leaving 15 bases not matched to a gene. CDR3 sequence reads: CASSAGHLAGLVKNIQYF. CDR3 bases: TGTGCCAGCAGTGCGGGACACTTAGCGGGGTTAGTCAAAAACATTCAGTACTTC.

The table lists this clonotype with a few counts. Here the CDR3 DNA reads TGTGCCAGCAGTTTACGGGGTCAGGAGGACGGCTACACCTTC. Its translation: CASSLRGQEDGYTF. The chain combines TRBV12-3 or TRBV12-4 with TRBJ1-2; D gene uncertain. CDR3 length: 14 amino acids. V lost 2 bases and J lost 8, with 15 bases in between.

The chain uses TRBV7-2 and TRBJ2-5, with D perhaps matching TRBD1 (6 bases). The germline V gene encodes CDR1 SGHTA and CDR2 FQGNSA. CDR3 length: 15 residues. The germline V and J ends were trimmed by 6 bases and 1 base, with 15 bases remaining between them. The CDR3 DNA reads as TGTGCCAGCAGTCCAGGGGCACTGTTCCAAGAGACCCAGTACTTC. Translated, it gives CASSPGALFQETQYF.

V is TRBV29-1 and J is TRBJ2-2; 9 nucleotides match TRBD1. The CDR3 consists of 14 residues. Germline V CDR1 and CDR2: SQVTM, ANQGSEA. V shed 6 bases and J 1 base; nucleotides not matched to a gene: 3. The DNA of the CDR3 is TGCAGCGTGGGGACAGGGCGGAACACCGGGGAGCTGTTTTTT. Translated, it gives CSVGTGRNTGELFF.

This sequence joins TRBV4-3 and TRBJ2-4; 8 bases are a match to TRBD2. The J call may be wrong; the DNA end is better matched by TRBJ2-7. The CDR3 is 15 residues long. The germline gives CDR1 LGHNA, CDR2 YSLEER. The chain's CDR3 is CASSQESGSPYEQYF. The CDR3 DNA follows: TGCGCCAGCAGCCAAGAAAGCGGGAGTCCCTACGAGCAGTACTTC.

CDR3 sequence: CASSILNRGGYTF. CDR3 nucleotides: TGTGCCAGCAGCATACTGAACAGGGGTGGCTACACCTTC. This chain joins TRBV6-2 or TRBV6-3 and TRBJ1-2; TRBD1 matches 7 bases. J was trimmed by 7 bases and V by 6 bases; bases with no gene match: 8. This CDR3 has 13 amino acids. The germline gives CDR1 MNHEY, CDR2 SVGEGT.

On this clonotype: The junction departs from the called germline gene at one end, perhaps through a read error. The J gene is TRBJ1-5, the V gene TRBV27; D is ambiguous. The CDR3 extends over 15 amino acids. CDR1 and CDR2 from the germline V gene are MNHEY and SMNVEV (reference sequence). The CDR3 nucleotides are TGTGCCAGCGGTTTAGCGTGGGGATTGGGTCAGCCCCAGCATTTT. Translated, it gives CASGLAWGLGQPQHF.

This chain's CDR3 is CSAVQGRSNEKLFF. CDR3 DNA sequence: TGCAGCGCAGTCCAGGGTCGATCTAATGAAAAACTGTTTTTT. The genes are TRBV20-1 and TRBJ1-4; D might be TRBD1 (5 bases). CDR3 length equals 14 residues. Germline CDR1 is DFQATT and CDR2 is SNEGSKA (reference sequence).

The chain recombines TRBV3-1 with TRBJ2-7, with 7 bases that match TRBD2. Germline values: CDR1 LGHDT, CDR2 YNNKEL (reference sequence). Germline trimming cut 0 bases from V and 3 bases from J; bases unmatched to any gene: 8. CDR3 length: 16 residues. CDR3 DNA sequence: TGTGCCAGCAGCCAAGACCCTAGCGGCCTACTCTACGAGCAGTACTTC. Translation: CASSQDPSGLLYEQYF.

The chain combines TRBV3-1 with TRBJ2-7; 10 bases fit TRBD1. Per the germline V gene, CDR1 is LGHDT and CDR2 is YNNKEL (reference sequence). Trimming took 0 bases from V and 7 from J; bases not matched to a gene: 21. The CDR3 totals 20 residues. In DNA, the CDR3 is TGTGCCAGCAGCCAAGACCACCGGCTAAATGACAGGGGGCAGTACAATGAGCAGTACTTC. Its protein product is CASSQDHRLNDRGQYNEQYF.

This CDR3 is CASSKRTSGTAYNEQFF. DNA of the CDR3: TGTGCCAGCAGTAAGCGGACTAGCGGGACGGCCTACAATGAGCAGTTCTTC. V and J are TRBV6-2 or TRBV6-3 and TRBJ2-1, with 12 positions matching TRBD2. CDR3 length: 17 amino acids. Germline CDR1 is MNHEY and CDR2 is SVGEGT. V shed 5 bases, J shed 2 bases, and the junction held 7 bases outside the gene matches.

This clonotype appeared once. The chain uses TRBV9 and TRBJ2-7; D is uncertain. Trimming removed 4 bases at V and 6 bases at J, with 23 bases between. Germline assignment: CDR1 SGDLS and CDR2 YYNGEE. The CDR3 covers 16 residues. The CDR3 protein is CASSPRDGTAGGEQYF. As DNA, the CDR3 is TGTGCCAGCAGCCCCCGAGACGGTACGGCAGGTGGCGAGCAGTACTTC.

V usage is TRBV29-1 and J usage is TRBJ1-6, with a weak D call TRBD1 (5 bases). Trimming took off 5 bases at V and 14 bases at J, with 19 bases between the two ends. CDR1 and CDR2 (germline): SQVTM, ANQGSEA. This CDR3 spans 13 amino acids. The CDR3 loop is CSVTSSFGGALHF. In DNA form, the CDR3 reads TGCAGCGTTACGTCGAGCTTTGGGGGGGCCCTCCACTTT.

The rearrangement joins TRBV9 to TRBJ2-3; D uncertain. V shed 4 bases and J shed 0 bases, with 12 bases lying between them. The CDR3 sequence is 15 residues long. CDR1 is SGDLS and CDR2 is YYNGEE in the germline V gene. The CDR3 reads CASSPPALSTDTQYF. The CDR3 DNA follows: TGTGCCAGCAGCCCCCCGGCGCTCAGCACAGATACGCAGTATTTT. Full variable domain (missing parts from reference TRBV9 and TRBJ2-3): DSGVTQTPKHLITATGQRVTLRCSPRSGDLSVYWYQQSLDQGLQFLIQYYNGEERAKGNILERFSAQQFPDLHSELNLSSLELGDSALYFCASSPPALSTDTQYFGPGTRLTVL.

Only a few counts were recorded for this clonotype. This chain connects TRBV4-1 to TRBJ2-7; 7 nucleotides agree with TRBD1. The V gene end was trimmed by 1 base and the J gene end by 2 bases; junction bases not matched to a gene: 5. This CDR3 region has 15 residues. Germline V gives CDR1 MGHRA, CDR2 YSYEKL. The CDR3 loop is CASSQAGTGAYEQYF. The CDR3 DNA reads as TGCGCCAGCAGCCAAGCGGGCACAGGGGCCTACGAGCAGTACTTC.